Described below is a single TCR beta chain sequence and its context. The sample belongs to a study of shared clonotypes between healthy human individuals. Turning to the study itself: Sampling drew on donors who were a couple of women and a few men aged 18 to 49.

The data were produced by immunoSEQ multiplex PCR, yet TCRdb's version contains in-frame clones alone and is incomplete. This table holds about 2,500,000 clones, approximately 90% found once. This CDR3 has 18 amino acids. Trimming removed 3 bases from V and 5 bases from J; junction bases left unmatched: 17. CDR1 is SGHKS and CDR2 is YYEKEE in the germline V gene (reference sequence). The healthy adult donors were HIV-negative and reported no recent acute infections or vaccinations. This clonotype was obtained from a man younger than 35 in good health. The rearrangement links TRBV5-5 to TRBJ1-2, with TRBD1 matching over 9 bases. Specimen: naive CD4+ T cells sorted from blood. Specified subset: CD45RA+ positively selected. The DNA for the CDR3 is TGTGCCAGCAGCTCGACAGGGGGTACCCGGGCCGAGGGGTATGGCTACACCTTC. As protein: CASSSTGGTRAEGYGYTF.